The present TCR beta chain was sequenced within a study of blood T cell repertoires in COVID-19. Study-wide background: Sample material is recorded as cDNA or gDNA derived from T cells, B-cell-depleted T cells, or PBMCs.

Germline loops: CDR1 SGHNT, CDR2 YYREEE (reference sequence). The CDR3 has 16 amino acids. The junction had 9 bases not matched to a gene; V was cut back by 4 bases and J by 2 bases. In the original workflow: Reference gene primer amplification yielded estimated nucleated cell counts. The repertoire was sequenced with immunoSEQ multiplex PCR; TCRdb's copy has only in-frame clones and lacks some. D and trimming were read from the DNA, whereas the V and J calls and clone size are those reported in that table. This repertoire shows under 75,000 clones, 86% found once; its top ten account for roughly 2%.

This rearrangement joins TRBV5-4 to TRBJ1-3; 7 positions agree with TRBD1. The receptor was isolated from a man aged 30 to 45 with acute or convalescent COVID-19. Sequenced input: peripheral blood. CDR3 in DNA: TGTGCCAGCAGCGTGGGAGGGGGCTTACCTGGAAACACCATATATTTT. This codes for CASSVGGGLPGNTIYF.